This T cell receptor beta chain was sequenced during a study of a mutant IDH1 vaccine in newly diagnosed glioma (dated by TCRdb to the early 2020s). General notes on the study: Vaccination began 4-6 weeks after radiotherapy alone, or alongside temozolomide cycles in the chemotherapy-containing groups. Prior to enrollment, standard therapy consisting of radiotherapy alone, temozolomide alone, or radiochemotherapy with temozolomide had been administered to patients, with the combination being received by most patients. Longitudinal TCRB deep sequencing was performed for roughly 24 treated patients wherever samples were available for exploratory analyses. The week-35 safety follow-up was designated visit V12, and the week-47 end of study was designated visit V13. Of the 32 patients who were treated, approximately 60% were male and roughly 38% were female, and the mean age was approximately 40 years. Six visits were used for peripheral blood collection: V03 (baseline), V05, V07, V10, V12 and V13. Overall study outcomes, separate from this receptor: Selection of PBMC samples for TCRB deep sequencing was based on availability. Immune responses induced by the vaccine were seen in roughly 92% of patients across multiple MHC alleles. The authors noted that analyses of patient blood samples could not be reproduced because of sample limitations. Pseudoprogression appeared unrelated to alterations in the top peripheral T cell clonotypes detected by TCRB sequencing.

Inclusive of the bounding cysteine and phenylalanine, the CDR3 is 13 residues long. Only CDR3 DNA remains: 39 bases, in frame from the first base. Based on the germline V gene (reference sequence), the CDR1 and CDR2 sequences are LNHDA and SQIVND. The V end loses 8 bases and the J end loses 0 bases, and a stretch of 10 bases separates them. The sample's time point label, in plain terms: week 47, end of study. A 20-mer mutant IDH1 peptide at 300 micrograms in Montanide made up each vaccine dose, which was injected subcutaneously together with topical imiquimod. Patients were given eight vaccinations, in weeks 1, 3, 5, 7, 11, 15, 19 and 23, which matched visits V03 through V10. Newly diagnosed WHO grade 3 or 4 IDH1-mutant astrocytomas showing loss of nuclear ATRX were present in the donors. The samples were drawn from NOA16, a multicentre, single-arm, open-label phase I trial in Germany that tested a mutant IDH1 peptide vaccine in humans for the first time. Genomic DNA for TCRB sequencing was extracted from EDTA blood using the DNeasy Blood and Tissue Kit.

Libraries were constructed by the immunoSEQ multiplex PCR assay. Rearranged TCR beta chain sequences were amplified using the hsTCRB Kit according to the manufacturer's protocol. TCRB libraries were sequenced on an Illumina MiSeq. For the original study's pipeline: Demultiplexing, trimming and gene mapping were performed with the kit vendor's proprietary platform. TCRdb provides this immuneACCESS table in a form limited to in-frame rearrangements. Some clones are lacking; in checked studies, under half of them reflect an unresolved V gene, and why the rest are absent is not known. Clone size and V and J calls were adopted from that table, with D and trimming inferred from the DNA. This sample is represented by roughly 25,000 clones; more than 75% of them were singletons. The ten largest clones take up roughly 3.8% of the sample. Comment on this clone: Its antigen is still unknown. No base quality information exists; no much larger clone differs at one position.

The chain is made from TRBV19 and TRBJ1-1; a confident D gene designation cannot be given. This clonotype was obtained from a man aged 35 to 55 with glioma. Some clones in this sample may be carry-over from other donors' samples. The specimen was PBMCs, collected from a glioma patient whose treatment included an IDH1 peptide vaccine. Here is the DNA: TGTGCCAGTTGGGGATCCATGAACACTGAAGCTTTCTTT. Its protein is CASWGSMNTEAFF.